This T cell receptor (beta chain) came from a study of blood T cell repertoires in COVID-19. Overall study: The United States, Italy and Spain supplied acute and convalescent COVID-19 samples. T cells, B-cell-depleted T cells, or PBMCs provided the cDNA or gDNA that served as material.

Authors' methods: Scientists estimated how many nucleated cells there were by amplifying reference gene primers. TCRdb's copy holds only in-frame clones and misses some; the assay was immunoSEQ multiplex PCR. The D gene and trimming were derived from the DNA, and the V and J assignments and clone size from that table. The sample lists about 200,000 clones; approximately 85% were seen once. J lost 8 bases, V lost 5 bases, and 15 bases had no gene match. Per the germline V gene, CDR1 is WSHSY and CDR2 is SAAADI. The CDR3 has 17 residues. Input material: peripheral blood. V is TRBV10-2 and J is TRBJ2-1; TRBD1 agrees at 10 bases. The clonotype was recovered from an elderly woman with acute or convalescent COVID-19. Here the CDR3 DNA reads TGCGCCAGCAGTAGAGTTATGACAGGGGGCGTATTGCATGAGCAGTTCTTC. It codes for CASSRVMTGGVLHEQFF.